A selection of T cell receptor beta chains follows, all from one sample in a study of blood T cell repertoires in COVID-19. TCRdb keeps only in-frame clones here, not all; method: immunoSEQ multiplex PCR. The table has 150,000 to 200,000 clones, around 90% seen once; the top ten hold 15% to 20%. Source material: peripheral blood. Source of these receptors: a man aged 60-69 years with active or convalescent COVID-19. CDR3s include the opening cysteine and the closing phenylalanine or tryptophan. A D gene is named only where the DNA matches it firmly. Clone sizes are given selectively: once, few, many, or a class where the clone is expanded.

>NA|TRBJ2-7|14|TRBV5-4|NA
CAFKGAGRREEQYF
TGCGCCTTCAAGGGAGCAGGACGCCGAGAGGAGCAGTACTTC
>NA|TRBJ1-2|15|TRBV6-5|TRBD1
CASSPTGESNYGYTF
TGTGCCAGCAGTCCTACAGGGGAGTCAAACTATGGCTACACCTTC
>NA|TRBJ1-5|16|TRBV19|NA
CASSTPSRSSNQPQHF
TGTGCCAGTAGTACCCCCTCTAGGTCCAGCAATCAGCCCCAGCATTTT
>NA|TRBJ1-2|13|TRBV10-3|NA
CAISSGSNYGYTF
TGTGCCATCAGTTCAGGGTCTAACTATGGCTACACCTTC
>NA|TRBJ2-5|16|TRBV5-4|TRBD2
CASSTWTSGNQETQYF
TGTGCCAGCAGCACCTGGACTAGCGGGAACCAAGAGACCCAGTACTTC
>NA|TRBJ2-7|15|TRBV19|TRBD1
CASSAPGQGKYEQYF
TGTGCCAGTAGTGCACCGGGACAGGGGAAGTACGAGCAGTACTTC
>once|TRBJ2-3|16|TRBV4-2|TRBD2
CASSQVLAGTADTQYF
TGTGCCAGCAGCCAAGTACTAGCGGGGACCGCAGATACGCAGTATTTT
>NA|TRBJ2-1|13|TRBV2|NA
CASGGSSYNEQFF
TGTGCCAGCGGAGGATCCTCCTACAATGAGCAGTTCTTC
>NA|TRBJ2-1|13|TRBV24-1|TRBD2
CATSGGRGHEQFF
TGTGCCACCAGTGGCGGGAGAGGCCATGAGCAGTTCTTC
>NA|TRBJ2-7|16|TRBV3-1/TRBV3-2|NA
CASSQDRRGGTYEQYF
TGTGCCAGCAGCCAAGATCGGCGGGGCGGAACCTACGAGCAGTACTTC
>few|TRBJ2-1|15|TRBV6-5|TRBD2
CASSSLAGRDNEQFF
TGTGCCAGCAGTTCACTAGCGGGCAGGGATAATGAGCAGTTCTTC
>NA|TRBJ2-1|16|TRBV24-1|TRBD1
CATSQPGQGSGNEQFF
TGTGCCACCAGTCAGCCGGGACAGGGGAGTGGTAATGAGCAGTTCTTC
>NA|TRBJ2-1|15|TRBV7-8|NA
CASSFDLISYNEQFF
TGTGCCAGCAGCTTCGACTTAATCTCCTACAATGAGCAGTTCTTC
>NA|TRBJ2-1|17|TRBV3-1/TRBV3-2|TRBD2
CASSSTSGRGSYNEQFF
TGTGCCAGCAGTTCTACTAGCGGGAGAGGGTCCTACAATGAGCAGTTCTTC
>NA|TRBJ2-7|14|TRBV6-6|NA
CASSYSLQADEQYF
TGTGCCAGCAGTTACTCGTTGCAGGCCGACGAGCAGTACTTC
>NA|TRBJ2-3|18|TRBV7-9|TRBD2
CASSLGTSGGLGADTQYF
TGTGCCAGCAGCCTGGGGACTAGCGGGGGCCTAGGGGCAGATACGCAGTATTTT
>NA|TRBJ2-2|15|TRBV11-2|NA
CASSRTDANTGELFF
TGTGCCAGCAGCAGGACAGACGCGAACACCGGGGAGCTGTTTTTT
>NA|TRBJ2-7|17|TRBV18|TRBD2
CASSPNSGSDLLGEQYF
TGTGCCAGCTCACCAAATAGCGGGAGTGACCTATTAGGCGAGCAGTACTTC
>NA|TRBJ1-5|13|TRBV12-3/TRBV12-4|NA
CASSLGPGQPQHF
TGTGCCAGCAGTTTGGGCCCGGGGCAGCCCCAGCATTTT
>NA|TRBJ2-3|15|TRBV5-1|NA
CASSWSGESTDTQYF
TGCGCCAGCAGCTGGTCAGGGGAGTCCACAGATACGCAGTATTTT
>NA|TRBJ2-7|16|TRBV9|NA
CASSVGGGGGPGEQYF
TGTGCCAGCAGCGTAGGGGGTGGAGGAGGGCCAGGGGAGCAGTACTTC
>NA|TRBJ2-2|16|TRBV29-1|TRBD1
CSVAPGRGRGTGELFF
TGCAGCGTAGCCCCGGGCAGGGGGCGCGGCACCGGGGAGCTGTTTTTT
>NA|TRBJ2-7|17|TRBV4-1|NA
CASSQDGHRDSHYEQYF
TGCGCCAGCAGCCAAGACGGGCATCGGGACTCCCACTACGAGCAGTACTTC
>NA|TRBJ2-5|13|TRBV6-5|TRBD1
CASSGTGRETQYF
TGTGCCAGCAGCGGGACAGGGCGGGAGACCCAGTACTTC
>NA|TRBJ1-1|12|TRBV29-1|NA
CSVGGGEAEAFF
TGCAGCGTTGGAGGGGGGGAGGCTGAAGCTTTCTTT
>NA|TRBJ2-1|17|TRBV4-2|NA
CASSQDVQGGTYNEQFF
TGTGCCAGCAGCCAAGACGTGCAAGGCGGAACCTACAATGAGCAGTTCTTC
>NA|TRBJ2-7|14|TRBV30|NA
CAWSARGSLYEQYF
TGTGCCTGGAGTGCCCGTGGCTCCCTCTACGAGCAGTACTTC
>few|TRBJ1-2|15|TRBV5-1|NA
CASSLDAGSPPGYTF
TGCGCCAGCAGCTTGGATGCGGGATCCCCTCCTGGCTACACCTTC
>NA|TRBJ1-1|16|TRBV10-2|NA
CASSDNRVVLNTEAFF
TGCGCCAGCAGTGACAACAGAGTGGTACTGAACACTGAAGCTTTCTTT
>NA|TRBJ1-1|12|TRBV2|NA
CASSELGFEAFF
TGTGCCAGCAGTGAACTTGGCTTTGAAGCTTTCTTT
>once|TRBJ1-1|14|TRBV6-5|TRBD1
CASSKGTEGTEAFF
TGTGCCAGCAGCAAAGGGACAGAAGGGACTGAAGCTTTCTTT
>NA|TRBJ2-3|14|TRBV6-5|NA
CASSYRDITDTQYF
TGTGCCAGCAGTTATAGGGACATCACAGATACGCAGTATTTT
>NA|TRBJ2-2|14|TRBV5-6|NA
CASSRRTDTGELFF
TGTGCCAGCAGCCGGCGGACAGACACCGGGGAGCTGTTTTTT
>NA|TRBJ2-7|13|TRBV21-1|NA
CASSNRTVFEQYF
TGTGCCAGCAGCAACCGGACAGTGTTCGAGCAGTACTTC
>NA|TRBJ1-3|19|TRBV7-9|NA
CASSSPLVEEPVDGNTIYF
TGTGCCAGCAGCTCCCCCCTTGTAGAGGAGCCGGTTGATGGAAACACCATATATTTT
>NA|TRBJ2-1|20|TRBV6-1|TRBD2
CASSEIRGPLAGGQSNEQFF
TGTGCCAGCAGTGAAATAAGGGGCCCGCTAGCGGGAGGGCAGTCGAATGAGCAGTTCTTC
>once|TRBJ1-2|14|TRBV27|TRBD1
CASSTSGGWDGYTF
TGTGCCAGCAGTACCTCAGGGGGGTGGGATGGCTACACCTTC